The T cell receptor beta chain described here comes from a study of beta chain features in type 1 diabetes. About the study: In all, some 100 million sorted cells from all samples were analyzed.

Trimming took 0 bases from V and 4 from J; bases not matched to a gene: 9. Germline CDR1 and CDR2: SGHVS and FQNEAQ. CDR3 size: 17 residues. The whole isolated RNA underwent reverse transcription, so sequencing captured expressed TCRB transcripts. The repertoire was sequenced with immunoSEQ multiplex PCR; TCRdb's copy has only in-frame clones and lacks some. This sample yields 200,000 to 250,000 clones, of which approximately 10% are seen a single time; 1% to 1.5% belongs to the top ten. V is TRBV7-8 and J is TRBJ2-7; 10 positions agree with TRBD2. This TCR came from a man aged 18 to 35 in good health. Sequencing was performed on central memory CD4+ T cells from blood. The chain's CDR3 is CASSLATSGIGYYEQYF. CDR3 DNA sequence: TGTGCCAGCAGCTTAGCTACTAGCGGGATAGGGTATTACGAGCAGTACTTC.